The source of this TCR beta chain is a study of T-cell memory formation after mild COVID-19. Study-wide background: TCR clusters were mostly donor specific.

This clonotype appeared a few times. Its antigen is unknown. Overall study results and limits: Second-wave clones that peaked on day 37 lacked confirmed SARS-CoV-2 specificity. Contracting CD4+ clones were located mainly in CM and EM, and CD8+ clones in EMRA. Clones that got smaller from day 15 to 85 had even CD4/CD8, while clones growing later tipped toward CD4+.

Each CDR3 protein is one row after TCRdb ran MiXCR on the 5' RACE reads. The sample lists under 550,000 distinct CDR3 sequences; 15% to 20% were seen once. Sequenced material: PBMCs or a T cell subset sorted from them (not recorded which). The source of this sequence is a man in his late teens or twenties who had mild COVID-19 (a few samples of this study predate the infection). Cell type and time point are not known.

Here the CDR3 DNA reads TGCGCCAGCAGCGGGGGGGACTACCAAGAGACCCAGTACTTC. Its protein product is CASSGGDYQETQYF. The gene calls are TRBV5-1 and TRBJ2-5; 7 positions match TRBD2. This CDR3 spans 14 amino acids. Germline V gene sequence: CDR1 SGHRS, CDR2 YFSETQ. Trimming at V came to 4 bases and at J to 0 bases, leaving 3 bases not matched to a gene. The full variable domain, with the rest looked up from reference TRBV5-1 and TRBJ2-5, is KAGVTQTPRYLIKTRGQQVTLSCSPISGHRSVSWYQQTPGQGLQFLFEYFSETQRNKGNFPGRFSGRQFSNSRSEMNVSTLELGDSALYLCASSGGDYQETQYFGPGTRLLVL.